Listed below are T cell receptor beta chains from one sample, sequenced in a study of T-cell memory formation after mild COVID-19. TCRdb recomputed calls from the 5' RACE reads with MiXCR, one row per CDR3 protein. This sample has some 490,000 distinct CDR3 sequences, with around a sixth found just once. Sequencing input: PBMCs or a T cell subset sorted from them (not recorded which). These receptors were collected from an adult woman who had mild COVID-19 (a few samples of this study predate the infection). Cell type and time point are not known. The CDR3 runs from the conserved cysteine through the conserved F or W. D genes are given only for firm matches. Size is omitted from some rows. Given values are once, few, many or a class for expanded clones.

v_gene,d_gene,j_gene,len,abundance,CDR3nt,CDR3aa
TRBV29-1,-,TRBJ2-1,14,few,TGCAGCGTTGCACTAGCAGTCTCCTACAATGAGCAGTTCTTC,CSVALAVSYNEQFF
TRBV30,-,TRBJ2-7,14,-,TGTGCCTGGAGTGTGTCGCACGGGGACTACGAGCAGTACTTC,CAWSVSHGDYEQYF
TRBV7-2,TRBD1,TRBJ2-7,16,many,TGTGCCAGCAGCTTAAGGACAGGGACGGGTGGAGGCGAGCAGTACTTC,CASSLRTGTGGGEQYF
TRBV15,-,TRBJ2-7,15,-,TGTGCCACCAGCCCTCGGGACGAGGGAAGGGTCGAGCAGTACTTC,CATSPRDEGRVEQYF
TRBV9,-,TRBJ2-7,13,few,TGTGCCAGCAGTTCGAACAGCCACTACGAGCAGTACTTC,CASSSNSHYEQYF
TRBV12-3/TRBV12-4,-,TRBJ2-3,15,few,TGTGCCAGCAGTTGGGGCGGAGCCCGCACAGATACGCAGTATTTT,CASSWGGARTDTQYF
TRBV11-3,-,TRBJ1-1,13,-,TGTGCCAGCAGCTCCTGGTTGAACACTGAAGCTTTCTTT,CASSSWLNTEAFF
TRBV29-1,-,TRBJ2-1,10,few,TGCAGCGTTGCCGACAGTGACAAGTTCTTC,CSVADSDKFF
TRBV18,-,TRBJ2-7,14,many,TGTGCCAGCTCAGGAGTGGACCCATTCTACGAGCAGTACTTC,CASSGVDPFYEQYF
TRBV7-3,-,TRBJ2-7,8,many,TGTGCCAGCGTCGAGCAGTACTTC,CASVEQYF
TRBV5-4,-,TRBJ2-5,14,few,TGTGCCAGCAGCTTGGCGAACGGTCAAGAGACCCAGTACTTC,CASSLANGQETQYF
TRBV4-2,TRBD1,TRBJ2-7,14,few,TGTGCCAGCAGCGCCGGGACAGGGGGAGGCGAGCAGTACTTC,CASSAGTGGGEQYF
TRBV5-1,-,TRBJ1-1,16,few,TGCGCCAGCAGCCCCAGACAGTCCAGTCGGTACACTGAAGCTTTCTTT,CASSPRQSSRYTEAFF
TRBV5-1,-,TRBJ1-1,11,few,TGCGCCAGCGGAGGCGGGACTGAAGCTTTCTTT,CASGGGTEAFF
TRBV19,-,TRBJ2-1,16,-,TGTGCCAGTAGTCCGGGGGACCGGAGCTCCTACAATGAGCAGTTCTTC,CASSPGDRSSYNEQFF